This paragraph covers one TCR beta chain sequence. Its specificity is unknown. Trimming shortened V by 4 bases and J by 1 base, and 17 bases separated the two germline ends. Germline-derived CDR1 and CDR2 are MNHNY and SVGAGI (reference sequence). The CDR3 length is 16 residues. This sample was included in a study of OX40 agonist ivuxolimab in advanced cancers. Study in general: Subjects had a mean age of about 57 years, with a range of roughly 20 to 80; just over 80% were male. Broader study findings: Researchers did not determine the expanded peripheral T cells' antigen specificity. Low normalized T-cell clonal expansion also characterized some of the nonresponders.

Assay used: immunoSEQ multiplex PCR; TCRdb lists only in-frame clones, some missing. The table shows roughly 40,000 clones, with about 90% occurring only once. The receptor's source is an adult with an advanced solid tumor such as melanoma, head and neck, liver or kidney cancer. This sequence joins TRBV6-6 and TRBJ2-7; weak D call: TRBD1 (5 bases). This specimen was CD4+ or CD8+ T cells sorted from blood, taken in a trial of the OX40 agonist ivuxolimab. The CDR3, as DNA: TGTGCCAGCAGTTCCGGGTCGCTCAGGGTTTCCTACGAGCAGTACTTC. Its translation is CASSSGSLRVSYEQYF.